The entry below describes one T cell receptor (beta chain). Its antigen is undetermined. The sample originates from a study of spatial heterogeneity in lung cancer. Study-level information: Within tumor regions, the number of TCR transcripts tracked closely with a T cell module score obtained from matched bulk RNA-seq. Within raw reads, each unique TCR and UMI combination appeared on average more than ten times.

Stated time point: sample taken at primary tumor resection. The donors were about 72 patients with non-small cell lung cancer that was early-stage and untreated. Unsorted tumor, nontumor lung tissue or cryopreserved PBMC supplied the whole RNA. Germline V gene sequence: CDR1 KGHSH, CDR2 LQKENI. This CDR3 spans 13 amino acids. Trimming took off 3 bases at V and 5 bases at J, with 8 bases between the two ends. Findings and limits, study-wide: Intratumoral expanded alpha and beta TCR counts were found to track tumor mutation counts.

TCRdb re-called the 5' RACE reads with MiXCR, one entry per CDR3 protein. The sample holds about 5,200 distinct CDR3 sequences, 9% to 15% seen once. The rearrangement joins TRBV18 to TRBJ1-5; unclear D gene. Sequencing used lung tumor tissue, obtained at surgery. The receptor was derived from a male donor with early-stage non-small cell lung cancer. The CDR3: CASSPVADQPQHF. CDR3 sequence (DNA): TGTGCCAGCTCACCGGTGGCGGATCAGCCCCAGCATTTT.